The source of this T cell receptor (beta chain) is a study of early T cells in non-severe SARS-CoV-2 infection. CDR1 and CDR2 from the germline V gene are LNHDA and SQIVND (reference sequence). V lost 5 bases and J 9 bases, leaving 14 bases between the germline ends. This CDR3 contains 13 residues. In the library, individual cDNA molecules carried attached unique molecular identifiers. Using its own MiXCR run on the 5' RACE reads, TCRdb lists one record per CDR3 protein. The sample shows about 71,000 distinct CDR3 sequences, 9.5% to 15% of them seen only once. Findings and caveats of the study: Anti-spike CD8 responses were favored by VDJdb matching, which missed private and CD4 specificities.

A remark on this clonotype: Antigen unknown.

The sequenced sample was whole blood, obtained at baseline. This sequence originates from an adult who was a healthcare worker with PCR-confirmed SARS-CoV-2 infection or an uninfected control (not recorded which). The rearrangement joins TRBV19 to TRBJ1-5; the D gene is possibly TRBD1 (5 bases). CDR3 in amino acids: CASSQQVLAPQHF. The DNA of the CDR3 is TGTGCCAGTAGTCAACAGGTGCTAGCGCCCCAGCATTTT.